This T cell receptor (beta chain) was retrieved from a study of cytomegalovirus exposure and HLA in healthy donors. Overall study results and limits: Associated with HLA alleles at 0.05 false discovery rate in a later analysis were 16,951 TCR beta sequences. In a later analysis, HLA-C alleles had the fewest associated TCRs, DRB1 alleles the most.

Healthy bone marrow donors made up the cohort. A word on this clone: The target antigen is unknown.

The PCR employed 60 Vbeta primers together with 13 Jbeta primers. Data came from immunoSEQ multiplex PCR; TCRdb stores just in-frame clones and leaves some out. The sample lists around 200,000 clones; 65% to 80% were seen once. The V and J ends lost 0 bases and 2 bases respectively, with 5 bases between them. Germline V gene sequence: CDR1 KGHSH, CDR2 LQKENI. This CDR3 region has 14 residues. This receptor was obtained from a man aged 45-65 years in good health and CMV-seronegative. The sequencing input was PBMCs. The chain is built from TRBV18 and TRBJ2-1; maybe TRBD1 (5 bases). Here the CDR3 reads CASSPPGPYNEQFF. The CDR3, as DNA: TGTGCCAGCTCACCACCGGGGCCCTACAATGAGCAGTTCTTC.